The clone carrying this T cell receptor (beta chain) has just a few counts. Its antigen is not known. The data originate from a study of T-cell memory formation after mild COVID-19. Researchers used 5'RACE with constant-segment primers to make TCR alpha and TCR beta cDNA libraries that carry sample barcodes and UMIs. TCRdb used MiXCR to reprocess the 5' RACE reads, holding one entry per CDR3 protein. Of over 450,000 distinct CDR3 sequences in the sample, roughly 20% were seen once. V lost 2 bases to trimming and J lost 0 bases, with 10 bases between them. Germline V gives CDR1 MNHNY, CDR2 SVGAGI (reference sequence). The CDR3 is made up of 15 amino acids. Study-level results: A second wave of clones peaked on day 37, and their SARS-CoV-2 specificity went unconfirmed. The appearance of some responding clones in pre-infection memory suggested that cross-reactive memory joined.

This receptor was identified in an adult woman who had mild COVID-19 (a few samples of this study predate the infection). Cell type and time point are not known. The chain links TRBV6-6 to TRBJ1-1; possibly TRBD1 for D (5 bases). Sequenced input: PBMCs or a T cell subset sorted from them (not recorded which). The CDR3 coding sequence is TGTGCCAGCAGTTACGGTAAGACAGTGAACACTGAAGCTTTCTTT. Its protein is CASSYGKTVNTEAFF.